The T cell receptor (beta chain) described here comes from a study of beta chain features in type 1 diabetes. Study background: Patients looked much like healthy donors when it came to age, gender and cell yields. Study-level points and caveats: PCR might favor shorter templates, but any such skew would affect patients and controls equally. All four CD4+ subsets of Type 1 diabetes patients contained TCRB CDR3s that were moderately but significantly shorter.

The collection from each donor was one heparinised blood draw averaging roughly 0.12 L. Regarding this clone: What it binds is not known.

What was sequenced were expressed TCRB transcripts, since all of the isolated RNA had been reverse transcribed. Sequencing used immunoSEQ multiplex PCR; TCRdb keeps in-frame clones, though not all of them. The sample has under 550,000 clones, 11% seen once. V gave up 4 bases and J gave up 1 base; unmatched junction bases: 11. The CDR3 has 17 residues. Per germline, CDR1 SGHRS and CDR2 YFSETQ. V usage is TRBV5-1 and J usage is TRBJ2-3; 8 bases map to TRBD2. This receptor was taken from a woman younger than 30 in good health. The sequenced sample was naive CD4+ T cells from blood. In DNA form, the CDR3 reads TGCGCCAGCAGCCGGATGCATTCAGCGGGAGGCACAGATACGCAGTATTTT. As protein: CASSRMHSAGGTDTQYF.